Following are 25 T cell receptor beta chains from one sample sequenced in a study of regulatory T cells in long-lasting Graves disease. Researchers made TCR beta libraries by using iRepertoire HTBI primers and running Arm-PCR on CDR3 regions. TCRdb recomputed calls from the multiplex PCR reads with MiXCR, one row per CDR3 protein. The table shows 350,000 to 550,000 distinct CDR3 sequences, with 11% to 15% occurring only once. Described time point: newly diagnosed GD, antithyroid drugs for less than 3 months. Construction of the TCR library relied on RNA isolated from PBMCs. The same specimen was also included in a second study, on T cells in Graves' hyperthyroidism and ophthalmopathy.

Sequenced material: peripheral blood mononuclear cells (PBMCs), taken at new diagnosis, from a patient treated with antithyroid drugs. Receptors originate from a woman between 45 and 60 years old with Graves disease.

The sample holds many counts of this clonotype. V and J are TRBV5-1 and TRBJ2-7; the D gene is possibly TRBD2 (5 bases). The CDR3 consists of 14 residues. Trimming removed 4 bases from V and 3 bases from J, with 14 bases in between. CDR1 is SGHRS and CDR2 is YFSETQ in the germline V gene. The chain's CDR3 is CASSAPGVSYEQYF. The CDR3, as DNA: TGCGCCAGCAGCGCCCCCGGGGTAAGCTACGAGCAGTACTTC.

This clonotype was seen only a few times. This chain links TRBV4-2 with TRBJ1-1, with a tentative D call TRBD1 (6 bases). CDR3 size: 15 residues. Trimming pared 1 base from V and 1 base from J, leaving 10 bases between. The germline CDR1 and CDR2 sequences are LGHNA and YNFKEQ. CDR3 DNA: TGTGCCAGCAGCCAAGCTGACAGGTCGAACACTGAAGCTTTCTTT. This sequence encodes CASSQADRSNTEAFF.

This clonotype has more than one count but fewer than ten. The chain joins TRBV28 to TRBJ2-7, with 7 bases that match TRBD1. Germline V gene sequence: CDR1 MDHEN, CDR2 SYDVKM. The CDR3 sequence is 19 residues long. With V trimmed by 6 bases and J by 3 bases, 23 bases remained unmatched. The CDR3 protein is CASSQTSLKARDRYYEQYF. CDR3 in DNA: TGTGCCAGCAGCCAAACAAGCCTGAAGGCCCGGGACAGATACTACGAGCAGTACTTC.

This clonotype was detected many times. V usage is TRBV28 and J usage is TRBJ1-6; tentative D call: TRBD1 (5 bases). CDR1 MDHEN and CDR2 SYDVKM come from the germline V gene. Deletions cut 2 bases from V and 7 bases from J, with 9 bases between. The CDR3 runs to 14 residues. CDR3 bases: TGTGCCAGCAGTTTAGGGGACGGAAATTCACCCCTCCACTTT. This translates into CASSLGDGNSPLHF.

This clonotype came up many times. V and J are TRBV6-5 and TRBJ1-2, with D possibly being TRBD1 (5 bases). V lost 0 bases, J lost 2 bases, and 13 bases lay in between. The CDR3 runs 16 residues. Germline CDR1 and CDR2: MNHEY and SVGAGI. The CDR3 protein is CASSYSGAPENYGYTF. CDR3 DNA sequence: TGTGCCAGCAGTTACTCTGGGGCACCGGAGAACTATGGCTACACCTTC.

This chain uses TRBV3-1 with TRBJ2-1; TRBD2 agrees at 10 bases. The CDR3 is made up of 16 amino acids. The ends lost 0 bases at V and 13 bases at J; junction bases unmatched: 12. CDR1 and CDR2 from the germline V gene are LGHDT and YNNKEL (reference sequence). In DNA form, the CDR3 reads TGTGCCAGCAGCCAAGATACTAGCGGGATCGGAGAGACCCAGTTCTTC. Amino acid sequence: CASSQDTSGIGETQFF.

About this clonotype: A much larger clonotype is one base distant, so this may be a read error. CDR3 in amino acids: CASSVGLTSTDTQHF. CDR3 in DNA: TGTGCCAGCAGTGTGGGGTTAACTAGCACAGATACGCAGCATTTT. J is TRBJ2-3 and V is TRBV2; D gene ambiguous. The end of the DNA is better explained by TRBJ1-5, so the J call may be wrong. Germline V gene sequence: CDR1 SNHLY, CDR2 FYNNEI. This CDR3 contains 15 residues.

CDR3 in DNA: TGTGCCAGCAGCCCCCCGGACGGAAACTCCTATAATTCACCCCTCCACTTT. Its translation is CASSPPDGNSYNSPLHF. The rearrangement uses TRBV3-1 and TRBJ1-6; the D is unclear. The CDR3 contains 17 residues. Between the trimmed V and J ends, which lost 4 bases and 0 bases, there was a span of 13 bases. In germline, CDR1 is LGHDT, CDR2 YNNKEL (reference sequence).

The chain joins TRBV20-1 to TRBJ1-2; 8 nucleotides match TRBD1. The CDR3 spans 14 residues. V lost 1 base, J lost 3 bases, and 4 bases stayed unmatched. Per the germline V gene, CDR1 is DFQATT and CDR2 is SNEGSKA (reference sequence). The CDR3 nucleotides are TGCAGTGCTAGAGGGACAGGGCAGGACTATGGCTACACCTTC. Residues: CSARGTGQDYGYTF.

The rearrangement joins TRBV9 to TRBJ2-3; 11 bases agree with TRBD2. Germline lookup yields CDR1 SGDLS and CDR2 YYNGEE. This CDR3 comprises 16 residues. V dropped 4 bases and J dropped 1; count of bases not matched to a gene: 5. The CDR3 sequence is CASSLLGLAGTDTQYF. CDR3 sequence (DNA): TGTGCCAGCAGCCTCCTGGGACTAGCGGGCACAGATACGCAGTATTTT.

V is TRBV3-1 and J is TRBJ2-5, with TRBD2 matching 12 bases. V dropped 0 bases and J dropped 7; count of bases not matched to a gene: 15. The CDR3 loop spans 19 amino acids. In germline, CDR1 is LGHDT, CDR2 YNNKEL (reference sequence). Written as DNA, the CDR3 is TGTGCCAGCAGCCAAGAGTGGACTAGCGGGGCCTATTTGCGGTGGACCCAGTACTTC. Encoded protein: CASSQEWTSGAYLRWTQYF.

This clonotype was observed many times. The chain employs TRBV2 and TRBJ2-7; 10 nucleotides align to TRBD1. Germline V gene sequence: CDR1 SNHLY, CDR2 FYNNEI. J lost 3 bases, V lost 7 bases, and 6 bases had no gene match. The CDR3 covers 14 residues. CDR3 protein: CASNTGTGVYEQYF. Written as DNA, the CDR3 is TGTGCCAGCAATACCGGGACAGGGGTCTACGAGCAGTACTTC.

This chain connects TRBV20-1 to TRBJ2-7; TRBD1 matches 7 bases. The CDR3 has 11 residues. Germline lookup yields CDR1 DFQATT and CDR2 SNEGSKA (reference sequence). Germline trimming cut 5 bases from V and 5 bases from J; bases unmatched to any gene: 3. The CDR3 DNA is TGCAGTGCTTCCGGGACAGACGAGCAGTACTTC. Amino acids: CSASGTDEQYF.

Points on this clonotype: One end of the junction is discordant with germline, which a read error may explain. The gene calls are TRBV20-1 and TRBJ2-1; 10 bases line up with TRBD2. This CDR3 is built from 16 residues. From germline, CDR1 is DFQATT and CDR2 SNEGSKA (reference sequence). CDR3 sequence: CSARESGRAIHNEEFF. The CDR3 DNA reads TGCAGTGCTAGAGAGAGCGGGAGGGCTATCCACAATGAGGAGTTCTTC.

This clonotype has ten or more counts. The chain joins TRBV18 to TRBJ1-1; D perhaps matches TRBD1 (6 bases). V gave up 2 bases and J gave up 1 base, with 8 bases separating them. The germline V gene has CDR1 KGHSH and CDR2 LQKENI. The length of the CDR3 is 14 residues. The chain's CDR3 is CASSPRQENTEAFF. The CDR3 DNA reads TGTGCCAGCTCACCAAGACAGGAGAACACTGAAGCTTTCTTT.

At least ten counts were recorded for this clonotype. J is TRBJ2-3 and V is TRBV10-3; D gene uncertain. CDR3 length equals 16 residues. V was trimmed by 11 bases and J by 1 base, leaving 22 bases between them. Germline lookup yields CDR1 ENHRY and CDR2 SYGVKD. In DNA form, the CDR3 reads TGTGCCCCCCAGGCTGGGTTGAGTGTCGGCACAGATACGCAGTATTTT. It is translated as CAPQAGLSVGTDTQYF.

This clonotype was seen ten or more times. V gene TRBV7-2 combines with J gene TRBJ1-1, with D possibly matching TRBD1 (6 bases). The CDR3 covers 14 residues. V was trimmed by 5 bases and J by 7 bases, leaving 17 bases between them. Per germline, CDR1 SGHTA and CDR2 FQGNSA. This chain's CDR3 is CASSETMTGLEAFF. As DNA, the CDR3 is TGTGCCAGCAGCGAGACTATGACAGGACTTGAAGCTTTCTTT.

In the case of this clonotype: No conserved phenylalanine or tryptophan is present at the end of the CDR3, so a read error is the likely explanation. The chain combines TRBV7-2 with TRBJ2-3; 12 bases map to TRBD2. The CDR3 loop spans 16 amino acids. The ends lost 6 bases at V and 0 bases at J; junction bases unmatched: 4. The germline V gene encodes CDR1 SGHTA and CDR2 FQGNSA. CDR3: CASSSGLAGSTDTQYL. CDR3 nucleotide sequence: TGTGCCAGCAGTTCTGGACTAGCGGGAAGCACAGATACGCAGTATTTG.

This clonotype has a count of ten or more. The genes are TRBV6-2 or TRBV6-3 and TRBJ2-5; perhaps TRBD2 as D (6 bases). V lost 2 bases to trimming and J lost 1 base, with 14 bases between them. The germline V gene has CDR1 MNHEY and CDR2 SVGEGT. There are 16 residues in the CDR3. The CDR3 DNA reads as TGTGCCAGCAGTTACAGGCGGGGAGATCGCCAAGAGACCCAGTACTTC. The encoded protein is CASSYRRGDRQETQYF.

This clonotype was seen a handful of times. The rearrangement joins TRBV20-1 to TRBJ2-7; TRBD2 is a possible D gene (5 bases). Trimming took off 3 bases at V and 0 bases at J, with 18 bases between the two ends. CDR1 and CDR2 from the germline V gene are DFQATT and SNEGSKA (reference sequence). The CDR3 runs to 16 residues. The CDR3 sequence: CSARGGWGAGSYEQYF. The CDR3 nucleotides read TGCAGTGCTAGGGGCGGCTGGGGTGCGGGCTCCTACGAGCAGTACTTC.

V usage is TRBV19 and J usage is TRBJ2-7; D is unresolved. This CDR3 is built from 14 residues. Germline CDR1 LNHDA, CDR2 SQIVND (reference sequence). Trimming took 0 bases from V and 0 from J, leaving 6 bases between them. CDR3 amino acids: CASSIDHSSYEQYF. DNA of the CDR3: TGTGCCAGTAGTATAGACCACAGCTCCTACGAGCAGTACTTC.

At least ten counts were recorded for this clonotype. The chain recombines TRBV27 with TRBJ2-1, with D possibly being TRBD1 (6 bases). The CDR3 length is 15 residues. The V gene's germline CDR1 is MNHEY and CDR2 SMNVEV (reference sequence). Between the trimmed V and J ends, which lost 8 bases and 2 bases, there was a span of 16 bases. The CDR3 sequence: CASARGTKAYNEQFF. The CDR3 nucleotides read TGTGCCAGCGCTAGGGGGACAAAAGCCTACAATGAGCAGTTCTTC.

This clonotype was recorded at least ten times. In DNA, the CDR3 is TGTGCCAGCAGCTTACTCCAGCGGGAGCAGTACTTC. It yields the protein CASSLLQREQYF. The V call is TRBV7-6, the J call TRBJ2-7, with D possibly TRBD2 on 5 matching bases. Germline lookup yields CDR1 SGHVS and CDR2 FNYEAQ. Trimming pared 2 bases from V and 7 bases from J, leaving 9 bases between. The CDR3 has 12 residues.

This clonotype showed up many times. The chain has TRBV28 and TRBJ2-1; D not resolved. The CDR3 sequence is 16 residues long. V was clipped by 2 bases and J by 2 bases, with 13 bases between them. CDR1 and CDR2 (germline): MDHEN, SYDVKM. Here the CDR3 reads CASSLIPSNPYNEQFF. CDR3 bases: TGTGCCAGCAGTTTAATTCCTTCTAACCCCTACAATGAGCAGTTCTTC.

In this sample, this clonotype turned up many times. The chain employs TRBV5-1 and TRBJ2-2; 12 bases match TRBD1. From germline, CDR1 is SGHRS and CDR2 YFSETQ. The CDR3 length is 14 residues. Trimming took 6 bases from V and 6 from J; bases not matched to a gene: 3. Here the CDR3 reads CASTGTGGAGELFF. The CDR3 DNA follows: TGCGCCAGCACCGGGACAGGGGGCGCCGGGGAGCTGTTTTTT.